Each of the 8 T cell receptor beta chains below was sequenced from the same sample in a study of CD8+ T cells in alopecia areata (dated by TCRdb to 2017 to 2018). The library was built by means of the immunoSEQ multiplex PCR assay. For TCR sequencing, RNA was extracted from every sample and reverse transcribed into cDNA to serve as template. Imported from immuneACCESS, the table was reduced by TCRdb to in-frame sequences with V and J called. These copies leave out some clones; in studies compared against another copy, an unresolved V gene accounts for under half, and the cause of the remainder is not known. The sample yields 160,000 or so clones; around 58% were counted once. More than 15% of the sample is in the top ten clones. This specimen's treatment or condition label, per the study, means: oral pan-JAK inhibitor, 5-10 mg twice daily. The sample in question was CD4+ T cells sorted from blood, obtained around week 55, from a patient treated with tofacitinib. These TCRs come from a human donor with alopecia areata.

J is TRBJ1-2 and V is TRBV25-1, with D possibly matching TRBD1 (5 bases). The CDR3 spans 14 residues. With 1 base removed from V and 8 bases from J, the gap between germline ends came to 14 bases. Germline CDR1 is MGHDK and CDR2 is SYGVNS. CDR3 DNA: TGTGCCAGCAGTGAATTTGGGCAGGGCGGCGGCTACACCTTC. Translating gives CASSEFGQGGGYTF.

This clone was detected once. The genes are TRBV2 and TRBJ1-3; no reliable D call. The V end lost 5 bases, the J end lost 0 bases, and 8 bases lay between the germline ends. The length of the CDR3 is 14 residues. Germline V lookup: CDR1 SNHLY, CDR2 FYNNEI. The CDR3 is CASSYSISGNTIYF. The CDR3 nucleotides are TGTGCCAGCAGTTACAGTATCTCTGGAAACACCATATATTTT.

The CDR3 here is CAWSGRDRATGELFF. CDR3 coding DNA: TGTGCCTGGAGTGGGCGGGACAGGGCCACCGGGGAGCTGTTTTTT. The J gene is TRBJ2-2, the V gene TRBV30; 9 bases agree with TRBD1. CDR1 is GTSNPN and CDR2 is SVGIG in the germline V gene (reference sequence). Trimming at V came to 1 base and at J to 4 bases, leaving 4 bases not matched to a gene. There are 15 residues in the CDR3.

This clone was detected a few times. The chain links TRBV2 to TRBJ2-2; no definite D call. The CDR3 spans 12 residues. V dropped 7 bases and J dropped 3 bases, with 6 bases sitting between them. Germline CDR1 is SNHLY and CDR2 is FYNNEI. This CDR3 reads CASTGHTGELFF. CDR3 in DNA: TGTGCCAGCACAGGCCACACCGGGGAGCTGTTTTTT.

This rearrangement joins TRBV4-2 to TRBJ1-2, with D possibly TRBD1 on 5 matching bases. This CDR3 region has 17 residues. Trimming removed 4 bases from V and 3 bases from J, with 21 bases in between. Germline-derived CDR1 and CDR2 are LGHNA and YNFKEQ. The CDR3 bases are TGTGCCAGCAGCCCCAACTCCAGACAGTCGGCGGACTATGGCTACACCTTC. Translation gives CASSPNSRQSADYGYTF.

This clone was seen only a few times. This chain links TRBV11-2 with TRBJ2-3; D possibly corresponds to TRBD2 (5 bases). The CDR3 covers 15 residues. Germline assignment: CDR1 SGHAT and CDR2 FQNNGV. V lost 0 bases, J lost 2 bases, and 9 bases lay in between. In nucleotides, the CDR3 is TGTGCCAGCAGCTTAGATCGGGGATCCACAGATACGCAGTATTTT. Amino acid sequence: CASSLDRGSTDTQYF.

This clone was counted a few times. The J gene is TRBJ2-7, the V gene TRBV6-6; no clear D. Looked up from germline, CDR1 is MNHNY and CDR2 is SVGAGI (reference sequence). V dropped 5 bases and J dropped 1 base, with 3 bases sitting between them. The CDR3 covers 11 residues. DNA of the CDR3: TGTGCCAGCAGTCAGTCCTACGAGCAGTACTTC. This gives the protein CASSQSYEQYF.

The rearrangement links TRBV5-1 to TRBJ2-6; D is perhaps TRBD2 (5 bases). Germline assignment: CDR1 SGHRS and CDR2 YFSETQ. The V end was cut by 2 bases, the J end by 1 base, with 7 bases between. The CDR3 consists of 15 residues. DNA for the CDR3: TGCGCCAGCAGCTTAGGGAGATCTGGGGCCAACGTCCTGACTTTC. This encodes CASSLGRSGANVLTF.